Shown below are 32 T cell receptor beta chains from a single sample sequenced in a study of T cell responses to AZD1222 COVID-19 vaccine. TCRdb's table, derived via immunoSEQ multiplex PCR, lists solely in-frame clones and lacks some. The data show 100,000 to 150,000 clones, with about 85% seen just once and roughly 4.4% held by the top ten. Specimen: peripheral blood, collected 28 days after the second AZD1222 dose. The receptor set was obtained from an adult who received the AZD1222 COVID-19 vaccine.

This rearrangement joins TRBV18 to TRBJ1-1; tentative D call: TRBD1 (5 bases). This CDR3 region has 14 residues. Trimming left V 3 bases short and J 0 bases short, with 8 bases between. CDR1 KGHSH and CDR2 LQKENI come from the germline V gene. The CDR3, as DNA: TGTGCCAGCTCACCGGTGACAGTGAACACTGAAGCTTTCTTT. Its protein product is CASSPVTVNTEAFF.

V and J are TRBV29-1 and TRBJ1-4; no reliable D call. Germline CDR1 and CDR2: SQVTM and ANQGSEA. The CDR3 is 11 amino acids. Trimming shortened V by 3 bases and J by 9 bases, and 8 bases separated the two germline ends. CDR3: CSVEQEQKLFF. CDR3 bases: TGCAGCGTTGAGCAGGAACAAAAACTGTTTTTT.

The chain combines TRBV19 with TRBJ2-2; TRBD2 is a possible D gene (6 bases). This CDR3 has 15 amino acids. V lost 7 bases and J lost 0, with 12 bases in between. Germline V gene data show CDR1 as LNHDA and CDR2 as SQIVND (reference sequence). As DNA, the CDR3 is TGTGCCAGTACCCCCCGACTAGCGAACACCGGGGAGCTGTTTTTT. Its protein is CASTPRLANTGELFF. Full variable domain (remainder filled in from reference TRBV19 and TRBJ2-2): DGGITQSPKYLFRKEGQNVTLSCEQNLNHDAMYWYRQDPGQGLRLIYYSQIVNDFQKGDIAEGYSVSREKKESFPLTVTSAQKNPTAFYLCASTPRLANTGELFFGEGSRLTVL.

The rearrangement links TRBV19 to TRBJ2-2; tentative D call: TRBD2 (5 bases). Looked up from germline, CDR1 is LNHDA and CDR2 is SQIVND (reference sequence). The CDR3 length is 15 residues. V lost 5 bases, J lost 5 bases, and 15 bases lay in between. The CDR3 DNA sequence: TGTGCCAGTAGTTCTGGGCCTCCGGGGACCGGGGAGCTGTTTTTT. Encoded protein: CASSSGPPGTGELFF.

CDR3 nucleotide sequence: TGTGCCAGCTCCCAGGGCCCAGACCCCAGGGGGGAGCTGTTTTTT. This sequence encodes CASSQGPDPRGELFF. The chain joins TRBV27 to TRBJ2-2; maybe TRBD1 (5 bases). CDR1 is MNHEY and CDR2 is SMNVEV in the germline V gene (reference sequence). V dropped 8 bases and J dropped 8 bases, with 21 bases sitting between them. The CDR3 runs 15 residues.

The J gene is TRBJ2-7, the V gene TRBV5-1; no clear D gene. With 5 bases removed from V and 0 bases from J, the gap between germline ends came to 9 bases. Germline V gene sequence: CDR1 SGHRS, CDR2 YFSETQ. This CDR3 has 13 residues. The CDR3 nucleotides read TGCGCCAGCAGTGATTTGAGCTCCTACGAGCAGTACTTC. Encoded protein: CASSDLSSYEQYF.

This chain uses TRBV4-1 with TRBJ2-7, with TRBD1 matching over 9 bases. The trim removed 3 bases at V and 5 bases at J, leaving 8 bases unmatched. CDR1 MGHRA and CDR2 YSYEKL come from the germline V gene. The CDR3 has 15 amino acids. CDR3 protein: CASSHTGTGSNEQYF. DNA of the CDR3: TGCGCCAGCAGCCACACCGGGACAGGGTCGAACGAGCAGTACTTC.

The chain couples TRBV27 to TRBJ1-2, with unresolved D. Per germline, CDR1 MNHEY and CDR2 SMNVEV (reference sequence). CDR3 length equals 18 residues. Between the trimmed V and J ends, which lost 5 bases and 4 bases, there was a span of 26 bases. The CDR3 DNA sequence: TGTGCCAGCAGTCCCCTTCCGGGCGGGAGCCCAGACTTCTATGGCTACACCTTC. As protein: CASSPLPGGSPDFYGYTF.

This clone has a single count. CDR3: CASSRGAINQPQHF. In DNA form, the CDR3 reads TGTGCCAGCAGCCGTGGGGCGATCAATCAGCCCCAGCATTTT. The chain links TRBV9 to TRBJ1-5; maybe TRBD1 (5 bases). This CDR3 is 14 amino acids long. From germline, CDR1 is SGDLS and CDR2 YYNGEE. V shed 4 bases and J shed 3 bases, with 11 bases lying between them.

V usage is TRBV11-2 and J usage is TRBJ2-7; 7 bases are a match to TRBD2. Germline V gene sequence: CDR1 SGHAT, CDR2 FQNNGV. This CDR3 is built from 13 residues. The V segment lost 3 bases and the J segment 1 base; nucleotides outside the gene matches: 0. The CDR3 is CASSFGGSYEQYF. The CDR3, as DNA: TGTGCCAGCAGCTTCGGGGGGTCCTACGAGCAGTACTTC.

The gene calls are TRBV2 and TRBJ1-5; no definite D call. The CDR3 totals 15 residues. Deletions cut 2 bases from V and 1 base from J, with 9 bases between. Germline assignment: CDR1 SNHLY and CDR2 FYNNEI. The CDR3 is CASSEMSQSNQPQHF. As DNA, the CDR3 is TGTGCCAGCAGTGAAATGAGCCAAAGCAATCAGCCCCAGCATTTT.

CDR3 sequence (DNA): TGTGCCAGCGGGCAGGGAAGCGAAAAACTGTTTTTT. This gives the protein CASGQGSEKLFF. The chain links TRBV28 to TRBJ1-4, with D possibly matching TRBD1 (5 bases). V dropped 8 bases and J dropped 8 bases, with 12 bases sitting between them. CDR3 length: 12 residues. Germline CDR1 and CDR2: MDHEN and SYDVKM.

The chain carries TRBV6-2 or TRBV6-3 and TRBJ1-2; D might be TRBD1 (6 bases). Germline-derived CDR1 and CDR2 are MNHEY and SVGEGT. V lost 2 bases and J lost 2, with 12 bases in between. CDR3 length equals 15 residues. The CDR3 is CASSYGQLTNYGYTF. In nucleotides, the CDR3 is TGTGCCAGCAGTTACGGACAGCTAACAAACTATGGCTACACCTTC.

V is TRBV30 and J is TRBJ1-2; D perhaps matches TRBD1 (5 bases). The V and J ends lost 3 bases and 4 bases respectively, with 9 bases between them. The CDR3 covers 12 residues. Germline-derived CDR1 and CDR2 are GTSNPN and SVGIG (reference sequence). The CDR3 DNA follows: TGTGCCTGGAGCGGCGGGGGCTATGGCTACACCTTC. Translated, it gives CAWSGGGYGYTF.

This chain links TRBV28 with TRBJ2-3, with D perhaps TRBD1 (6 bases). CDR1 and CDR2 (germline): MDHEN, SYDVKM. This CDR3 comprises 16 residues. V gave up 6 bases and J gave up 1 base, with 17 bases separating them. The CDR3 DNA is TGTGCCAGCAGCCCTACGACAGGAGTTGGCACAGATACGCAGTATTTT. This gives the protein CASSPTTGVGTDTQYF.

The CDR3 nucleotides are TGCGCCAGCAGCTCGGGGGCTGGATCAGAAGAAAAACTGTTTTTT. It is translated as CASSSGAGSEEKLFF. The rearrangement uses TRBV5-1 and TRBJ1-4; TRBD1 might be the D (6 bases). The CDR3 loop spans 15 amino acids. Trimming removed 3 bases from V and 8 bases from J, with 17 bases in between. CDR1 and CDR2 from the germline V gene are SGHRS and YFSETQ.

The chain carries TRBV7-9 and TRBJ1-2, with 7 bases fitting TRBD1. Germline V gives CDR1 SEHNR, CDR2 FQNEAQ (reference sequence). J gave up 8 bases and V 4 bases, and 7 bases lay outside the gene matches. The CDR3 has 13 residues. The CDR3 DNA is TGTGCCAGCAGCTCAGGGGGACTAGTCGGCTACACCTTC. Translating it yields CASSSGGLVGYTF.

The CDR3 protein is CACGWGSYEQYF. The CDR3 region has the DNA TGTGCATGCGGGTGGGGATCCTACGAGCAGTACTTC. V usage is TRBV3-1 (or the pseudogene TRBV3-2) and J usage is TRBJ2-7; D might be TRBD2 (5 bases). This CDR3 spans 12 amino acids. Germline lookup yields CDR1 LGHDT and CDR2 YNNKEL (reference sequence).

The chain uses TRBV27 and TRBJ1-6; D is ambiguous. V gave up 6 bases and J gave up 8 bases, with 14 bases separating them. The V gene's germline CDR1 is MNHEY and CDR2 SMNVEV (reference sequence). The CDR3 has 14 residues. As DNA, the CDR3 is TGTGCCAGCAGGCCCGGGGTACTCTATTCACCCCTCCACTTT. This encodes CASRPGVLYSPLHF.

The CDR3 sequence is CARRTGGFEAFF. In nucleotides, the CDR3 is TGTGCTAGGCGGACAGGGGGCTTTGAAGCTTTCTTT. The chain couples TRBV30 to TRBJ1-1; 11 nucleotides agree with TRBD1. The CDR3 consists of 12 residues. Germline CDR1 reads GTSNPN; CDR2 reads SVGIG (reference sequence). Using reference TRBV30 and TRBJ1-1 for the parts outside the CDR3, the full variable domain is SQTIHQWPATLVQPVGSPLSLECTVEGTSNPNLYWYRQAAGRGLQLLFYSVGIGQISSEVPQNLSASRPQDRQFILSSKKLLLSDSGFYLCARRTGGFEAFFGQGTRLTVV.

This sequence joins TRBV5-6 and TRBJ2-7, with 12 bases identical to TRBD2. The CDR3 covers 15 residues. Germline CDR1 and CDR2: SGHDT and YYEEEE. The V segment lost 5 bases and the J segment 5 bases; nucleotides outside the gene matches: 8. Here the CDR3 reads CASSRLAGGPDEQYF. CDR3 DNA: TGTGCCAGCAGTCGTCTAGCGGGGGGGCCGGACGAGCAGTACTTC.

J is TRBJ2-5 and V is TRBV5-1, with 9 positions matching TRBD1. The CDR3 has 14 residues. The V segment lost 4 bases and the J segment 5 bases; nucleotides outside the gene matches: 6. The V gene's germline CDR1 is SGHRS and CDR2 YFSETQ. Written as DNA, the CDR3 is TGCGCCAGCAGCCTGGGACAGGGTCTTGAGACCCAGTACTTC. It specifies CASSLGQGLETQYF.

This chain uses TRBV6-4 with TRBJ2-2; the D gene could be TRBD1 or TRBD2 (5 bases each). The CDR3 extends over 17 amino acids. The V gene's germline CDR1 is MRHNA and CDR2 SNTAGT. The germline V and J ends were trimmed by 5 bases and 0 bases, with 16 bases remaining between them. The DNA for the CDR3 is TGTGCCAGCAGTTGGCAGTCGGGGCCCTCGAACACCGGGGAGCTGTTTTTT. Protein sequence: CASSWQSGPSNTGELFF.

In its sample, this clone was seen once. V gene TRBV6-5 combines with J gene TRBJ2-3; TRBD2 matches at 8 bases. The CDR3 has 14 residues. Per germline, CDR1 MNHEY and CDR2 SVGAGI. J was trimmed by 7 bases and V by 5 bases; bases with no gene match: 8. CDR3 bases: TGTGCCAGCAGTCCTCCCGGGGGGGGCCATACGCAGTATTTT. Residues: CASSPPGGGHTQYF.

The J gene is TRBJ2-7, the V gene TRBV19, with D perhaps TRBD1 or TRBD2 (7 bases each). Germline lookup yields CDR1 LNHDA and CDR2 SQIVND (reference sequence). CDR3 length equals 15 residues. Between the trimmed V and J ends, which lost 4 bases and 5 bases, there was a span of 18 bases. The CDR3 region has the DNA TGTGCCAGTAGTACCCGACAGGGAGGGAAGGACGAGCAGTACTTC. Amino acids: CASSTRQGGKDEQYF. Filled out from reference TRBV19 and TRBJ2-7, the complete variable domain reads DGGITQSPKYLFRKEGQNVTLSCEQNLNHDAMYWYRQDPGQGLRLIYYSQIVNDFQKGDIAEGYSVSREKKESFPLTVTSAQKNPTAFYLCASSTRQGGKDEQYFGPGTRLTVT.

The gene calls are TRBV29-1 and TRBJ2-2; maybe TRBD2 (6 bases). Germline-derived CDR1 and CDR2 are SQVTM and ANQGSEA. The CDR3 length is 14 residues. With 6 bases removed from V and 7 bases from J, the gap between germline ends came to 18 bases. The CDR3 loop reads CSVSHGDSGGELFF. CDR3 nucleotide sequence: TGCAGCGTCTCCCATGGGGACTCCGGCGGGGAGCTGTTTTTT.

This clone was picked up a small number of times. The chain employs TRBV29-1 and TRBJ1-4; D not resolved. The CDR3 has 14 residues. Looked up from germline, CDR1 is SQVTM and CDR2 is ANQGSEA. Between the trimmed V and J ends, which lost 3 bases and 7 bases, there was a span of 15 bases. The chain's CDR3 is CSVESARPGEKLFF. The CDR3 DNA is TGCAGCGTTGAGTCAGCCCGCCCGGGTGAAAAACTGTTTTTT.

In its sample, this clone was seen a few times. The rearrangement uses TRBV10-1 and TRBJ2-7; TRBD1 matches at 7 bases. V gave up 6 bases and J gave up 6 bases; unmatched junction bases: 8. This CDR3 contains 13 residues. CDR1 and CDR2 from the germline V gene are WNHNN and SYGVQD (reference sequence). CDR3 nucleotide sequence: TGCGCCAGCAGGGACAGGTTATGCGCCGAGCAGTACTTC. Protein: CASRDRLCAEQYF.

This clone was counted only a few times. This sequence joins TRBV7-2 and TRBJ1-2, with a tentative D call TRBD1 (6 bases). Trimming left V 1 base short and J 9 bases short, with 12 bases between. This CDR3 spans 13 amino acids. Looked up from germline, CDR1 is SGHTA and CDR2 is FQGNSA. In nucleotides, the CDR3 is TGTGCCAGCAGCTTAGGGGGGGCGGATAGCTACACCTTC. Its protein product is CASSLGGADSYTF. Full variable domain (rest looked up from reference TRBV7-2 and TRBJ1-2): GAGVSQSPSNKVTEKGKDVELRCDPISGHTALYWYRQSLGQGLEFLIYFQGNSAPDKSGLPSDRFSAERTGGSVSTLTIQRTQQEDSAVYLCASSLGGADSYTFGSGTRLTVV.

This chain links TRBV28 with TRBJ2-2, with a weak D call TRBD1 (6 bases). Germline CDR1 reads MDHEN; CDR2 reads SYDVKM. Between the trimmed V and J ends, which lost 8 bases and 5 bases, there was a span of 27 bases. This CDR3 is built from 18 residues. DNA of the CDR3: TGTGCCAGCTCACCTCCTTGGGGGCAGGGTTTCGGGACCGGGGAGCTGTTTTTT. It codes for CASSPPWGQGFGTGELFF.

The chain combines TRBV6-1 with TRBJ1-1; D is uncertain. Trimming took off 0 bases at V and 3 bases at J, with 8 bases between the two ends. The CDR3 runs to 14 residues. The germline CDR1 and CDR2 sequences are MNHNS and SASEGT. The DNA of the CDR3 is TGTGCCAGCAGTGAAGCTCAGTCATACACTGAAGCTTTCTTT. It codes for CASSEAQSYTEAFF.

This clone was found once. The chain links TRBV5-6 to TRBJ2-7; possibly TRBD1 for D (6 bases). The CDR3 sequence is 13 residues long. Germline-derived CDR1 and CDR2 are SGHDT and YYEEEE. V dropped 3 bases and J dropped 6 bases, with 13 bases sitting between them. CDR3 coding DNA: TGTGCCAGCAGCTGGGACATACCGGGCGAGCAGTACTTC. This gives the protein CASSWDIPGEQYF. Combining the CDR3 with reference TRBV5-6 and TRBJ2-7 gives the whole variable domain DAGVTQSPTHLIKTRGQQVTLRCSPKSGHDTVSWYQQALGQGPQFIFQYYEEEERQRGNFPDRFSGHQFPNYSSELNVNALLLGDSALYLCASSWDIPGEQYFGPGTRLTVT.